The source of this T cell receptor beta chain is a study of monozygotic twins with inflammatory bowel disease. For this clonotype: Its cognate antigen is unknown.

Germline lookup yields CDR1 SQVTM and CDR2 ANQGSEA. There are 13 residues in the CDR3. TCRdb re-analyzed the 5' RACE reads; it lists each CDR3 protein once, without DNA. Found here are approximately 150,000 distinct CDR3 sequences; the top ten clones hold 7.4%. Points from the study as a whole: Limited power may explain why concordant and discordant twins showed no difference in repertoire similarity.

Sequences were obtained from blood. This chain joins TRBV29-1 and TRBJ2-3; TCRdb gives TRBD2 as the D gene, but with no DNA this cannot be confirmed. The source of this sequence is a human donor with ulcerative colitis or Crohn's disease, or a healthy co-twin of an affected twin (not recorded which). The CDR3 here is CSVVPGGPDTQYF.